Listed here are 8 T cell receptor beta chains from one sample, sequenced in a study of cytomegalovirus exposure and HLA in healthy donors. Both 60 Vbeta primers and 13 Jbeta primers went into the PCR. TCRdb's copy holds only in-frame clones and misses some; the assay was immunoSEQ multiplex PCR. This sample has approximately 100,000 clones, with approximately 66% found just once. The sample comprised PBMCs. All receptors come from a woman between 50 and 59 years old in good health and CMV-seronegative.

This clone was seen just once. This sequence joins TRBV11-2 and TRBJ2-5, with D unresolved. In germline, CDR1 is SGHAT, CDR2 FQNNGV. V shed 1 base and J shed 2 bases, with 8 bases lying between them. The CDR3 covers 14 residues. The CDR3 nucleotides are TGTGCCAGCAGCTTAGGCGCCGCTCAAGAGACCCAGTACTTC. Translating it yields CASSLGAAQETQYF. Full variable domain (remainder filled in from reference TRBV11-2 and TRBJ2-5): EAGVAQSPRYKIIEKRQSVAFWCNPISGHATLYWYQQILGQGPKLLIQFQNNGVVDDSQLPKDRFSAERLKGVDSTLKIQPAKLEDSAVYLCASSLGAAQETQYFGPGTRLLVL.

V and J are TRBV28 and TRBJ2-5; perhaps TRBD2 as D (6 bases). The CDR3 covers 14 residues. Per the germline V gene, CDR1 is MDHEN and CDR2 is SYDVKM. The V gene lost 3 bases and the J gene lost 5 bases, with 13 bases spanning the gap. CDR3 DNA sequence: TGTGCCAGCAGTTTGGGGACTTTGCGGGAGACCCAGTACTTC. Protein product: CASSLGTLRETQYF.

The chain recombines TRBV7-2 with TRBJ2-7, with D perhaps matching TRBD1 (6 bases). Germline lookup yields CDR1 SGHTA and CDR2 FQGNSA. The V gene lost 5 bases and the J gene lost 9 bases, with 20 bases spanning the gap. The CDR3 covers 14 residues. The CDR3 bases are TGTGCCAGCAGCCCAGACCAGGGGCCTCTCGGGCAGTACTTC. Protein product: CASSPDQGPLGQYF.

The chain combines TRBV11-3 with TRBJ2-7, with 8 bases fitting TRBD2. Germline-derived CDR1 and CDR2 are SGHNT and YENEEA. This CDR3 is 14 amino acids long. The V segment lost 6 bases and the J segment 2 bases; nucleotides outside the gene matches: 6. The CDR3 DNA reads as TGTGCCAGCAGTCCCGGTAGCGGGGCCTACGAGCAGTACTTC. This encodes CASSPGSGAYEQYF.

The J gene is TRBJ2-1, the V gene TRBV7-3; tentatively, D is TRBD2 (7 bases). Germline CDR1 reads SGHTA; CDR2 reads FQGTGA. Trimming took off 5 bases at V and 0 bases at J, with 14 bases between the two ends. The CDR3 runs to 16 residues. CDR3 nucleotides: TGTGCCAGCAGCCCACAGGGCGGGGGCTCCTACAATGAGCAGTTCTTC. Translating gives CASSPQGGGSYNEQFF.

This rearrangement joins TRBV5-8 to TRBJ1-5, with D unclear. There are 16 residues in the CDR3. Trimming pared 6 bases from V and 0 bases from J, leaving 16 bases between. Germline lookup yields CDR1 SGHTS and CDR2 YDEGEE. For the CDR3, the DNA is TGTGCCAGCAATCCCCGGGGAGGAGATAGCAATCAGCCCCAGCATTTT. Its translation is CASNPRGGDSNQPQHF.

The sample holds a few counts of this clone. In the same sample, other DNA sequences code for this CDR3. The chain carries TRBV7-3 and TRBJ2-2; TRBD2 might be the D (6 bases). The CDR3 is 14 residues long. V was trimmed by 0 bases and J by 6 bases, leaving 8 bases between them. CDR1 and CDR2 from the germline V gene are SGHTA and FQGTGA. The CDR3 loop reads CASSLTEGPGELFF. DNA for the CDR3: TGTGCCAGCAGCTTAACGGAGGGACCCGGGGAGCTGTTTTTT.

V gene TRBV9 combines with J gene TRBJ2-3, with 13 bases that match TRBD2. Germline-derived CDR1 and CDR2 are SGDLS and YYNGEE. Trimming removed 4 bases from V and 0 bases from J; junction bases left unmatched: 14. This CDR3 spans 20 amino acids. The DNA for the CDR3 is TGTGCCAGCAGCCCCCCTCTGGGGACTAGCGGGACCTATAGCACAGATACGCAGTATTTT. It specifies CASSPPLGTSGTYSTDTQYF.